This T cell receptor beta chain is from a study of OX40 agonist ivuxolimab in advanced cancers. General study points: Researchers report that CD8+ T cells had, on average, more expanded clones than CD4+. The CD4+ and CD8+ T cells in the blood had expanded clonally by week 6 at 0.1 to 3.0 mg/kg.

Here immunoSEQ multiplex PCR was the method, and the copy in TCRdb shows in-frame clones only, minus some. The sample holds tens of thousands of clones, around 90% seen once. The count of this clone is one. Its antigen is not known. This TCR came from an adult with an advanced solid tumor such as melanoma, head and neck, liver or kidney cancer. The material was CD4+ or CD8+ T cells sorted from blood, obtained in a trial of the OX40 agonist ivuxolimab.

The CDR3 here is CASSLLGTISNQPQHF. CDR3 bases: TGTGCCAGCAGTTTATTAGGGACCATTAGCAATCAGCCCCAGCATTTT. The V call is TRBV27, the J call TRBJ1-5; D perhaps matches TRBD1 (5 bases). Germline V gives CDR1 MNHEY, CDR2 SMNVEV (reference sequence). This CDR3 has 16 residues. V was clipped by 1 base and J by 0 bases, with 10 bases between them.